This TCR beta chain was profiled in a study of cytomegalovirus exposure and HLA in healthy donors. Donors were nominally healthy when sampled, though unrecorded immune exposures were likely. It was with 60 Vbeta and 13 Jbeta primers that the PCR ran. TCRdb's copy holds only in-frame clones and misses some; the assay was immunoSEQ multiplex PCR. Here the sample spans over 200,000 clones, around 80% being singletons. This clone has more than one count but fewer than ten. The CDR3 runs 14 residues. Per the germline V gene, CDR1 is SGDLS and CDR2 is YYNGEE. J was trimmed by 1 base and V by 3 bases; bases with no gene match: 3.

V and J are TRBV9 and TRBJ2-5; 7 nucleotides line up with TRBD1. This clonotype originated in a woman in her sixties in good health and CMV-seropositive. Sequencing was performed on PBMCs. In DNA, the CDR3 is TGTGCCAGCAGCGAGGGACAGATCCAAGAGACCCAGTACTTC. This gives the protein CASSEGQIQETQYF.